These 9 T cell receptor beta chains came from one sample sequenced in a study of blood T cell repertoires in COVID-19 (dated by TCRdb to 2020 to 2021). The library was generated by the immunoSEQ multiplex PCR assay. TCRdb re-hosts the immuneACCESS table, in-frame sequences only. Its copies lack some clones; in the studies checked, an unresolved V gene accounts for under half of them, and the cause for the rest is not known. The sample records roughly 170,000 clones, just under 90% of which are singletons. Roughly an eighth of the sample rests with the top ten. The sample consisted of peripheral blood. Receptor source: a woman in her 70s with COVID-19, enrolled during active disease.

This chain joins TRBV28 and TRBJ2-5; 7 positions match TRBD2. The germline CDR1 and CDR2 sequences are MDHEN and SYDVKM. The V segment lost 2 bases and the J segment 4 bases; nucleotides outside the gene matches: 7. CDR3 length equals 15 residues. This CDR3 is CASSLVSAGAETQYF. The DNA for the CDR3 is TGTGCCAGCAGTTTAGTGTCGGCGGGAGCAGAGACCCAGTACTTC.

The chain uses TRBV20-1 and TRBJ2-7; TRBD2 matches at 11 bases. V shed 3 bases and J 2 bases; nucleotides not matched to a gene: 9. From germline, CDR1 is DFQATT and CDR2 SNEGSKA (reference sequence). The CDR3 spans 16 residues. CDR3 coding DNA: TGCAGTGCTAGTGTTCTAGCGGGAGGTCGAACCTACGAGCAGTACTTC. Protein sequence: CSASVLAGGRTYEQYF.

The chain joins TRBV19 to TRBJ2-7; possible D gene TRBD1, 6 bases. Trimming cost V 7 bases and J 6 bases, with 16 bases left between them. Looked up from germline, CDR1 is LNHDA and CDR2 is SQIVND (reference sequence). CDR3 length: 13 amino acids. The CDR3 region has the DNA TGTGCCAGTACCCCCCAGGGGATGGGCGAGCAGTACTTC. Translation gives CASTPQGMGEQYF.

The CDR3 spells CASSRRTGEKTQYF. The DNA for the CDR3 is TGTGCCAGCAGCCGACGGACAGGGGAAAAGACCCAGTACTTC. The chain links TRBV3-1 (or the pseudogene TRBV3-2) to TRBJ2-5; 9 bases align to TRBD1. The CDR3 runs 14 residues. Looked up from germline, CDR1 is LGHDT and CDR2 is YNNKEL (reference sequence). The V segment lost 4 bases and the J segment 6 bases; nucleotides outside the gene matches: 6.

This chain uses TRBV19 with TRBJ2-1; TRBD2 agrees at 7 bases. From germline, CDR1 is LNHDA and CDR2 SQIVND (reference sequence). Trimming took 5 bases from V and 4 from J; bases not matched to a gene: 8. There are 15 residues in the CDR3. The CDR3 DNA follows: TGTGCCAGTAGTTTATGGGCTAGCGGTTACAATGAGCAGTTCTTC. It translates to CASSLWASGYNEQFF. Variable domain in full (rest from reference TRBV19 and TRBJ2-1): DGGITQSPKYLFRKEGQNVTLSCEQNLNHDAMYWYRQDPGQGLRLIYYSQIVNDFQKGDIAEGYSVSREKKESFPLTVTSAQKNPTAFYLCASSLWASGYNEQFFGPGTRLTVL.

The gene calls are TRBV5-4 and TRBJ2-2; D is possibly TRBD1 (5 bases). CDR1 SGHNT and CDR2 YYREEE come from the germline V gene (reference sequence). CDR3 length: 15 amino acids. V lost 4 bases and J lost 1, with 11 bases in between. The DNA for the CDR3 is TGTGCCAGCAGCCCGAGAACAGGGAACACCGGGGAGCTGTTTTTT. This translates into CASSPRTGNTGELFF.

This sequence joins TRBV5-4 and TRBJ2-5; the match to TRBD1 covers 7 bases. This CDR3 region has 14 residues. The junction had 6 bases not matched to a gene; V was cut back by 2 bases and J by 5 bases. Germline-derived CDR1 and CDR2 are SGHNT and YYREEE (reference sequence). CDR3 residues: CASSFRGGAETQYF. The CDR3 region has the DNA TGTGCCAGCAGCTTCCGAGGGGGCGCGGAGACCCAGTACTTC.

The rearrangement uses TRBV14 and TRBJ2-5, with D possibly TRBD2 on 5 matching bases. The V end lost 4 bases, the J end lost 7 bases, and 10 bases lay between the germline ends. The CDR3 is 12 residues long. CDR1 and CDR2 from the germline V gene are SGHDN and FVKESK. CDR3 loop: CASSPIEGTQYF. The CDR3 region has the DNA TGTGCCAGCAGCCCGATCGAGGGGACCCAGTACTTC.

The chain uses TRBV7-3 and TRBJ2-1; tentative D call: TRBD2 (6 bases). Germline values: CDR1 SGHTA, CDR2 FQGTGA. CDR3 length equals 13 residues. Trimming pared 5 bases from V and 6 bases from J, leaving 11 bases between. The CDR3 loop is CASSQTRFNEQFF. In nucleotides, the CDR3 is TGTGCCAGCAGCCAGACTAGGTTCAATGAGCAGTTCTTC.